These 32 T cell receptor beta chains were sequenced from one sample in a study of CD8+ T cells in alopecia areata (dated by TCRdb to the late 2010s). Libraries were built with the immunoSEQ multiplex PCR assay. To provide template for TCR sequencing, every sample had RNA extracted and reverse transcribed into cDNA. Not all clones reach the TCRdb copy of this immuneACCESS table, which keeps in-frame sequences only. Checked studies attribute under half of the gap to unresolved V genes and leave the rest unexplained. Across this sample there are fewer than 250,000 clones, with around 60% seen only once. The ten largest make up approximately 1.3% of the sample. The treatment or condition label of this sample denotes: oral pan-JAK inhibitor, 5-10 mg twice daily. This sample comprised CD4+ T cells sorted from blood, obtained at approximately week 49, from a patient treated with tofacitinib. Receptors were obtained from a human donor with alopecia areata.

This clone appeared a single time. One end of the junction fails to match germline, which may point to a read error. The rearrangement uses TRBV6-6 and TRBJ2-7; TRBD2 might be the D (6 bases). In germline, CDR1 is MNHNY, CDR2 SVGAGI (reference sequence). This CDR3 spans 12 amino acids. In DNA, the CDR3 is TGTGCCAGCAGTTCGGGCCCCGGGACTCCTGCCTTC. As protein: CASSSGPGTPAF.

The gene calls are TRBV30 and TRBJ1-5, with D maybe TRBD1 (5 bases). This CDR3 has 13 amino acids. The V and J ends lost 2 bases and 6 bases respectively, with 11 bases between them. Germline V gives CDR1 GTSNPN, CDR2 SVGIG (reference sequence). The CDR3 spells CAWSSSGTQPQHF. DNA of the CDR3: TGTGCCTGGAGTTCATCAGGGACTCAGCCCCAGCATTTT.

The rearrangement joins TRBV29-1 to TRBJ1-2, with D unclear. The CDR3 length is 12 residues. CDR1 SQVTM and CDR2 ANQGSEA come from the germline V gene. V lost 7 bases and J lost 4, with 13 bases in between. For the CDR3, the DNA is TGCAGCGGCCAAGAACCAGCCTATGGCTACACCTTC. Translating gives CSGQEPAYGYTF.

CDR3 sequence (DNA): TGCAGCGTAGCAGACAGGGGTACCAAAAACATTCAGTACTTC. This encodes CSVADRGTKNIQYF. The chain recombines TRBV29-1 with TRBJ2-4; 8 positions match TRBD1. The J segment lost 2 bases and the V segment lost 6 bases, leaving 6 bases of the junction unmatched. The CDR3 length is 14 residues. Germline V lookup: CDR1 SQVTM, CDR2 ANQGSEA.

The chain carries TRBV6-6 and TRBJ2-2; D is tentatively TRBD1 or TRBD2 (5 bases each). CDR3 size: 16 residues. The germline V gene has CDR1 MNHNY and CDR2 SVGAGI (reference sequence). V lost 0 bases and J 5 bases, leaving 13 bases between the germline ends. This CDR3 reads CASSYSWGTRTGELFF. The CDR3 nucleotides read TGTGCCAGCAGTTACTCTTGGGGGACCCGTACCGGGGAGCTGTTTTTT.

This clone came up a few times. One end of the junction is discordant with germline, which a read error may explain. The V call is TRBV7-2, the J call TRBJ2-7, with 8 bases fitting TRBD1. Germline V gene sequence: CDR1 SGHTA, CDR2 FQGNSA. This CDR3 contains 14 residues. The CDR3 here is CASTLTGGSYEQYF. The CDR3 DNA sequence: TGTGCCAGCACCTTAACAGGGGGATCCTACGAGCAGTACTTC.

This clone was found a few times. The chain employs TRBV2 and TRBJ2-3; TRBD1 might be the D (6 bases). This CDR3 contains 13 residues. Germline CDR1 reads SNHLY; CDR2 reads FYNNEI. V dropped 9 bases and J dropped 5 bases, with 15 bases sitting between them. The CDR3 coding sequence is TGTGCCAGTAACAGGGAAGCGATAGATACGCAGTATTTT. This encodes CASNREAIDTQYF. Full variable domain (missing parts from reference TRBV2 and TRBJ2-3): EPEVTQTPSHQVTQMGQEVILRCVPISNHLYFYWYRQILGQKVEFLVSFYNNEISEKSEIFDDQFSVERPDGSNFTLKIRSTKLEDSAMYFCASNREAIDTQYFGPGTRLTVL.

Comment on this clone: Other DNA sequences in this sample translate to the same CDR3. The CDR3 here is CSVEVNPYEQYF. The CDR3 DNA reads as TGCAGCGTTGAAGTAAACCCCTACGAGCAGTACTTC. The chain recombines TRBV29-1 with TRBJ2-7; no firm D call. CDR3 size: 12 residues. The V and J ends lost 1 base and 2 bases respectively, with 6 bases between them. Germline V CDR1 and CDR2: SQVTM, ANQGSEA.

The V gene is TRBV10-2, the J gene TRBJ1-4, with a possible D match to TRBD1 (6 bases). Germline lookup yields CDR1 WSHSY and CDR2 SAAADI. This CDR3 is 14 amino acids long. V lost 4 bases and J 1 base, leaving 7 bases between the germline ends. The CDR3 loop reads CASSGGGTNEKLFF. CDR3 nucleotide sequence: TGCGCCAGCAGTGGAGGGGGAACTAATGAAAAACTGTTTTTT.

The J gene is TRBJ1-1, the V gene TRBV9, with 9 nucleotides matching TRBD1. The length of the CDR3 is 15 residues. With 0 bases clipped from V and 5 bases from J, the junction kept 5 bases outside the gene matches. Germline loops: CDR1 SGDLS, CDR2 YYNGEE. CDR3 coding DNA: TGTGCCAGCAGCGTAGAAGGACAGGGGTTTACTGAAGCTTTCTTT. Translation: CASSVEGQGFTEAFF. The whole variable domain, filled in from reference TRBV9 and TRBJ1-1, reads DSGVTQTPKHLITATGQRVTLRCSPRSGDLSVYWYQQSLDQGLQFLIQYYNGEERAKGNILERFSAQQFPDLHSELNLSSLELGDSALYFCASSVEGQGFTEAFFGQGTRLTVV.

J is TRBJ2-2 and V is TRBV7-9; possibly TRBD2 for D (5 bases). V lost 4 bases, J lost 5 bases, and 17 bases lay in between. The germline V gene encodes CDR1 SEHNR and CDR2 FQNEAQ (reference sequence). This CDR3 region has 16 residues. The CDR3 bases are TGTGCCAGCAGCTCCATTTCGGGGATCGTAACCGGGGAGCTGTTTTTT. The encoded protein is CASSSISGIVTGELFF.

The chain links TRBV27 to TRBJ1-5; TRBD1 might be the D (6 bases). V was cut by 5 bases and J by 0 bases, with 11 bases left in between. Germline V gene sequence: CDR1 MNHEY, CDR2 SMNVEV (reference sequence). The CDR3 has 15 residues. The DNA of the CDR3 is TGTGCCAGCAGTACGTTCAGGGGTAGCAATCAGCCCCAGCATTTT. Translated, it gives CASSTFRGSNQPQHF.

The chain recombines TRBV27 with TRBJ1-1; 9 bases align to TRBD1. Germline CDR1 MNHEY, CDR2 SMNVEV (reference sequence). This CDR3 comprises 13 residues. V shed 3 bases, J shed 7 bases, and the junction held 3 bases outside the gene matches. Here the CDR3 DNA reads TGTGCCAGCAGTTTTGGACAGGGGAGTGAAGCTTTCTTT. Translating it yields CASSFGQGSEAFF.

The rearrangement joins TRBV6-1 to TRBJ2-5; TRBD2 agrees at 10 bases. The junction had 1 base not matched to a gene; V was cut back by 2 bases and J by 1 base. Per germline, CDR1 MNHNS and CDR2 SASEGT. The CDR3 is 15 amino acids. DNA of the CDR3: TGTGCCAGCAGTGAAATAGCGGGGGGCCAAGAGACCCAGTACTTC. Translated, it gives CASSEIAGGQETQYF.

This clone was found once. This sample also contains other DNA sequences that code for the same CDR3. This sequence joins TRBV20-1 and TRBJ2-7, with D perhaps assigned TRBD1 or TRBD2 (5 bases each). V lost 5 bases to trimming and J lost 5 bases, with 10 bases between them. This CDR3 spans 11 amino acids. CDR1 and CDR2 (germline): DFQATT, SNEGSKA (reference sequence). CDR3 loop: CSARGGDEQYF. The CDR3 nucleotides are TGCAGTGCTCGTGGGGGTGACGAGCAGTACTTC.

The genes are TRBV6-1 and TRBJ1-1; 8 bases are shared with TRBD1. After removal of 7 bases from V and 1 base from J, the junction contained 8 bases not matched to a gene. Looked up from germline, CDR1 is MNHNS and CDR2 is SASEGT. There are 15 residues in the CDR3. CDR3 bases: TGTGCCAGCACCATGAGACAGGGGTCGAACACTGAAGCTTTCTTT. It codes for CASTMRQGSNTEAFF.

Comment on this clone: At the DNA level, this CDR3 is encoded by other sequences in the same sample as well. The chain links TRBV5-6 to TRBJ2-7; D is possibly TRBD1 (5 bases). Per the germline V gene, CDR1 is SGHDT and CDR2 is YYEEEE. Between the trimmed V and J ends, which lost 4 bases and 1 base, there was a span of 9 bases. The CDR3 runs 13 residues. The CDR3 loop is CASSLDRSYEQYF. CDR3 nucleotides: TGTGCCAGCAGCCTAGACAGATCCTACGAGCAGTACTTC.

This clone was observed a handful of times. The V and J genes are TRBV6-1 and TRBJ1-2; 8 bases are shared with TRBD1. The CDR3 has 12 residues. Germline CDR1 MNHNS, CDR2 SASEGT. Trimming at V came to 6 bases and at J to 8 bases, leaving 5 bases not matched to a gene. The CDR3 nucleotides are TGTGCCAGCAGCACAGGGGGGAGAGGCTACACCTTC. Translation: CASSTGGRGYTF.

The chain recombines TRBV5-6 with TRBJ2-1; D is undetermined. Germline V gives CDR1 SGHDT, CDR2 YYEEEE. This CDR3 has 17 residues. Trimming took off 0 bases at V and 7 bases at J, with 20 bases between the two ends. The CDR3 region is CASSLEVSAYNKNEQFF. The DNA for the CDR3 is TGTGCCAGCAGCTTGGAGGTTTCTGCATACAATAAGAATGAGCAGTTCTTC.

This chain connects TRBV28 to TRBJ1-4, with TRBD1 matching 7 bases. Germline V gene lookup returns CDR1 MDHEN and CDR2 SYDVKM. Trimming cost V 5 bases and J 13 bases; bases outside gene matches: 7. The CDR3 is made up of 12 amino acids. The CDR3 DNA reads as TGTGCCAGCAGTGGAGACAGGGAAGCACTGTTTTTT. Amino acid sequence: CASSGDREALFF.

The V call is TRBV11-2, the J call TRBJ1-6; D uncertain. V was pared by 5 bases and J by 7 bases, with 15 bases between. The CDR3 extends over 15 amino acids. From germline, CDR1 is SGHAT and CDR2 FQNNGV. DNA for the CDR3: TGTGCCAGCAGCATCAGGATTGGGAAGAATTCACCCCTCCACTTT. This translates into CASSIRIGKNSPLHF.

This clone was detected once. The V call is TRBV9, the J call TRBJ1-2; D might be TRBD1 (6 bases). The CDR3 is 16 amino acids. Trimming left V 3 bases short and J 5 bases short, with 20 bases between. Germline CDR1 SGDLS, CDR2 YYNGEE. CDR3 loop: CASSAGPTGTGYGYTF. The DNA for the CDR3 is TGTGCCAGCAGCGCAGGCCCCACAGGGACTGGTTATGGCTACACCTTC.

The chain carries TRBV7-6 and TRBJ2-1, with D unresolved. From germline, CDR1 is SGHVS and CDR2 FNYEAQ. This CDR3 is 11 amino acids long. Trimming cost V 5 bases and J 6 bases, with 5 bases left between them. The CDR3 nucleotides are TGTGCCAGCAGCCAAACCAATGAGCAGTTCTTC. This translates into CASSQTNEQFF.

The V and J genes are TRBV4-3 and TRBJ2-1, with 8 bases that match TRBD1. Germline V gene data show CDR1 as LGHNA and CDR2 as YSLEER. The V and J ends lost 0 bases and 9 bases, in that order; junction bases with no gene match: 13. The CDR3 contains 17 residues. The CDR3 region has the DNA TGCGCCAGCAGCCAAGATTTGCCCGGACAGGGCCTGGGTGAGCAGTTCTTC. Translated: CASSQDLPGQGLGEQFF.

As DNA, the CDR3 is TGTGCCAGCAGTGAAACGCGGAGGGGGACCTTC. The encoded protein is CASSETRRGTF. The chain uses TRBV6-1 and TRBJ1-2, with D perhaps TRBD1 (6 bases). The V end was cut by 2 bases, the J end by 14 bases, with 12 bases between. Germline V CDR1 and CDR2: MNHNS, SASEGT. CDR3 length: 11 amino acids.

CDR3 coding DNA: TGTGCCAGCAAGAGACAGGTGAACAATTCACCCCTCCACTTT. Amino acid sequence: CASKRQVNNSPLHF. The chain employs TRBV27 and TRBJ1-6, with D perhaps TRBD1 (6 bases). The V end was cut by 7 bases, the J end by 7 bases, with 14 bases between. Per the germline V gene, CDR1 is MNHEY and CDR2 is SMNVEV (reference sequence). This CDR3 is 14 amino acids long.

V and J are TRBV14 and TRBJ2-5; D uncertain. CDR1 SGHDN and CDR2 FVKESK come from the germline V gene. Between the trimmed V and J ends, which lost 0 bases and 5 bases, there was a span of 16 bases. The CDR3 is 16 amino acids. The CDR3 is CASSQDITLPWETQYF. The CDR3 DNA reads TGTGCCAGCAGCCAAGATATTACCCTTCCTTGGGAGACCCAGTACTTC.

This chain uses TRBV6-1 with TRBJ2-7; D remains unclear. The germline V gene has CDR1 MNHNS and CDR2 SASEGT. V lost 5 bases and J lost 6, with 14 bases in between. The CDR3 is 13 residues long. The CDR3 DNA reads TGTGCCAGCAGTTCGTCCAGGACCAGCGAGCAGTACTTC. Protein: CASSSSRTSEQYF.

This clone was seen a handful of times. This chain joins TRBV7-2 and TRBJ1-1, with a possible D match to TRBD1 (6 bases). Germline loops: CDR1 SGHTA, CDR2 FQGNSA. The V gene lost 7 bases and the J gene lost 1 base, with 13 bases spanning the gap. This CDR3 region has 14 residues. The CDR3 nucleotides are TGTGCCAGCACCCAGGGACACGCGAACACTGAAGCTTTCTTT. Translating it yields CASTQGHANTEAFF.

The DNA for the CDR3 is TGCGCCAGCAGCTTGGCCAGCGGGGCGAACACCGGGGAGCTGTTTTTT. This sequence encodes CASSLASGANTGELFF. This chain joins TRBV5-1 and TRBJ2-2, with 7 bases identical to TRBD2. CDR3 size: 16 residues. The J segment lost 0 bases and the V segment lost 0 bases, leaving 2 bases of the junction unmatched. Germline-derived CDR1 and CDR2 are SGHRS and YFSETQ.

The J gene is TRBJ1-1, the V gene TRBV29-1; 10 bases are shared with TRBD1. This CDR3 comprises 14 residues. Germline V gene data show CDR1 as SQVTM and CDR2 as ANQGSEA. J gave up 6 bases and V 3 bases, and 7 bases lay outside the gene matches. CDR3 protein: CSVDGPGQGPEAFF. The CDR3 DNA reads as TGCAGCGTTGACGGACCGGGACAGGGGCCTGAAGCTTTCTTT.

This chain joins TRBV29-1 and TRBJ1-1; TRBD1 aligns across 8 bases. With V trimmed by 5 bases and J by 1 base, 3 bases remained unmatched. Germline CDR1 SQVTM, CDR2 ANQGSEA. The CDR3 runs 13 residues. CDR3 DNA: TGCAGCGTTTTGGACAGGGAGAACACTGAAGCTTTCTTT. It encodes CSVLDRENTEAFF.